Sequencing of this T cell receptor (beta chain) was carried out in a study of early T cells in non-severe SARS-CoV-2 infection. Study-wide background: Bulk RNA taken from unsorted whole blood was sequenced, leaving chains unpaired. Study outcomes and limitations: VDJdb matching favored anti-spike CD8 responses, missing private and CD4 specificities.

This clonotype was counted between two and nine times. The antigen remains unidentified. TCRdb independently ran MiXCR on the 5' RACE reads; one entry per CDR3 protein. In the table there are over 85,000 distinct CDR3 sequences, 10% to 15% of which are singletons. The CDR3 extends over 14 amino acids. Per germline, CDR1 MNHEY and CDR2 SVGEGT. V lost 2 bases, J lost 4 bases, and 11 bases lay in between. What was sequenced was whole blood. The rearrangement links TRBV6-2 or TRBV6-3 to TRBJ2-5, with a possible D match to TRBD2 (6 bases). This clonotype was obtained from an adult who was a healthcare worker with PCR-confirmed SARS-CoV-2 infection or an uninfected control (not recorded which). The CDR3 coding sequence is TGTGCCAGCAGTTACCCGGGAGTTGGAGAGACCCAGTACTTC. It yields the protein CASSYPGVGETQYF.